This T cell receptor (beta chain) is from a study of CD8 T cells in ankylosing spondylitis. Deletions cut 4 bases from V and 4 bases from J, with 13 bases between. The CDR3 contains 14 residues. This clonotype was seen many times. Its antigen is not known. Overall study results and limits: A TCR beta motif of fewer than 10 highly homologous variants seemed to mark ankylosing spondylitis blood. The authors reported significant enrichment of disease-linked clones in matched ankylosing spondylitis synovial fluid. Some of the motif variants had earlier been found in reactive arthritis patients' fluid and blood.

Scientists made TCR beta libraries using quantitative 5'-RACE with molecular barcodes. TCRdb analysed the 5' RACE reads with MiXCR anew, one entry per CDR3 protein. The sample consists of about 140,000 distinct CDR3 sequences, around a third of them appearing once. The sequenced sample was synovial fluid, either unsorted or a sorted T cell fraction (not recorded which). This chain connects TRBV12-3 or TRBV12-4 to TRBJ1-1, with D possibly being TRBD1 (5 bases). This clonotype was obtained from a male donor with ankylosing spondylitis. The CDR3 sequence is CASSSTTRGTEAFF. CDR3 nucleotides: TGTGCCAGCAGTTCGACAACAAGGGGCACTGAAGCTTTCTTT.